This TCR beta chain was captured by sequencing in a study of blood T cell repertoires in COVID-19. Study-level information: The United States, Italy and Spain provided the acute and convalescent COVID-19 samples. Sources were T cells, B-cell-depleted T cells, or PBMCs; the material itself was cDNA or gDNA.

The repertoire was sequenced with immunoSEQ multiplex PCR; TCRdb's copy has only in-frame clones and lacks some. The profile shows approximately 160,000 clones, approximately 85% of them singletons. This clone has only one observation. V lost 3 bases and J 9 bases, leaving 15 bases between the germline ends. CDR3 size: 14 residues. Germline loops: CDR1 MNHNS, CDR2 SASEGT. V is TRBV6-1 and J is TRBJ1-5; D is unclear. The TCR sequence derives from a man in his fifties or sixties who had recovered from COVID-19. The source material was peripheral blood. The CDR3 spells CASSDGRRVGPQHF. CDR3 in DNA: TGTGCCAGCAGTGACGGACGGAGGGTTGGGCCCCAGCATTTT.